The rows below give T cell receptor beta chains drawn from one sample of a study of cytomegalovirus exposure and HLA in healthy donors. The table came from immunoSEQ multiplex PCR; TCRdb's copy has only in-frame clones and leaves some out. The sample consists of around 65,000 clones, roughly 60% of them appearing once. The sequenced sample consisted of PBMCs. The receptors come from a man aged 25 to 45 in good health and CMV-seronegative. Each CDR3 is given with its conserved first and last residue. The order of the fields is clone size, D gene, V gene, CDR3 length, J gene, CDR3 DNA, CDR3 protein. D genes are given only for firm matches. For some rows the clone size is stated as once, few or many, or as a class when expanded; others skip it.

size: NA; D: NA; V: TRBV5-1; length: 14; J: TRBJ1-6; DNA: TGCGCCAGCAGCTTGTCGGGGATTGATTCACCCCTCCACTTT; CDR3: CASSLSGIDSPLHF
size: once; D: NA; V: TRBV11-1; length: 13; J: TRBJ2-5; DNA: TGTGCCAGCAGCTTGGACTTACAAGAGACCCAGTACTTC; CDR3: CASSLDLQETQYF
size: NA; D: NA; V: TRBV9; length: 12; J: TRBJ2-1; DNA: TGTGCCAGCAGCACTGTGTTAAATGAGCAGTTCTTC; CDR3: CASSTVLNEQFF
size: NA; D: NA; V: TRBV6-1; length: 11; J: TRBJ1-1; DNA: TGTGCCAGCAGCCAGCTGGGCGAAGCTTTCTTT; CDR3: CASSQLGEAFF
size: once; D: NA; V: TRBV2; length: 15; J: TRBJ1-4; DNA: TGTGCCAGCGGGGGGTCCGAGGAGAATAATGAAAAACTGTTTTTT; CDR3: CASGGSEENNEKLFF
size: NA; D: TRBD1; V: TRBV10-2; length: 16; J: TRBJ2-3; DNA: TGCGCCAGCAGTGGGTGGACAGGGGGCGTACGGGATACGCAGTATTTT; CDR3: CASSGWTGGVRDTQYF
size: NA; D: NA; V: TRBV15; length: 15; J: TRBJ1-5; DNA: TGTGCCACCAGCAGGGGGAGGGGGAGCAATCAGCCCCAGCATTTT; CDR3: CATSRGRGSNQPQHF
size: NA; D: NA; V: TRBV18; length: 14; J: TRBJ1-5; DNA: TGTGCCAGCTCATTATCAGATAGCAATCAGCCCCAGCATTTT; CDR3: CASSLSDSNQPQHF
size: NA; D: TRBD1; V: TRBV6-5; length: 14; J: TRBJ1-4; DNA: TGTGCCAGCAGTGAGGACAGGGGGCGTCAAGGACTGTTTTTT; CDR3: CASSEDRGRQGLFF
size: few; D: NA; V: TRBV27; length: 13; J: TRBJ2-7; DNA: TGTGCCAGCAGTTTATTCTGGAGTCGCGAGCAGTACTTC; CDR3: CASSLFWSREQYF
size: NA; D: TRBD2; V: TRBV9; length: 16; J: TRBJ2-3; DNA: TGTGCCAGCAGCGTAGGGGGGGGTCCTAACACAGATACGCAGTATTTT; CDR3: CASSVGGGPNTDTQYF
size: NA; D: TRBD1; V: TRBV7-9; length: 14; J: TRBJ2-7; DNA: TGTGCCAGCAGCTCCGGGACAGGTTTCGACGAGCAGTACTTC; CDR3: CASSSGTGFDEQYF
size: NA; D: NA; V: TRBV6-5; length: 15; J: TRBJ2-3; DNA: TGTGCCAGCAGTTACGCCCTAACTAGTACAGATACGCAGTATTTT; CDR3: CASSYALTSTDTQYF
size: NA; D: TRBD2; V: TRBV14; length: 14; J: TRBJ2-5; DNA: TGTGCCAGCAGCCCCTTTTCGGGGGGGGAGACCCAGTACTTC; CDR3: CASSPFSGGETQYF
size: NA; D: NA; V: TRBV28; length: 15; J: TRBJ1-5; DNA: TGTGCCAGCACGGCGTCAGGATATAGCAATCAGCCCCAGCATTTT; CDR3: CASTASGYSNQPQHF
size: NA; D: NA; V: TRBV29-1; length: 12; J: TRBJ1-2; DNA: TGCAGCGCCCCCCTAGGGGACTATGGCTACACCTTC; CDR3: CSAPLGDYGYTF
size: NA; D: TRBD1; V: TRBV4-1; length: 16; J: TRBJ2-7; DNA: TGCGCCAGCAGCCAAGAGGGGGGACAGGGCTGGGACGAGCAGTACTTC; CDR3: CASSQEGGQGWDEQYF
size: NA; D: TRBD2; V: TRBV7-2; length: 15; J: TRBJ2-7; DNA: TGTGCCAGCAGCTTAACCGGGACTAGCGTTCCCGAGCAGTACTTC; CDR3: CASSLTGTSVPEQYF
size: NA; D: NA; V: TRBV5-6; length: 12; J: TRBJ2-1; DNA: TGTGCCAGCAGCTTGGGAGGGTATGAGCAGTTCTTC; CDR3: CASSLGGYEQFF
size: few; D: NA; V: TRBV5-1; length: 14; J: TRBJ1-1; DNA: TGCGCCAGCACGTCGCAGGGAAAGGACACTGAAGCTTTCTTT; CDR3: CASTSQGKDTEAFF
size: few; D: NA; V: TRBV6-5; length: 15; J: TRBJ2-7; DNA: TGTGCCAGCAGACCCGGACTCTATAGCTCCTACGAGCAGTACTTC; CDR3: CASRPGLYSSYEQYF
size: NA; D: NA; V: TRBV4-1; length: 16; J: TRBJ2-1; DNA: TGCGCCAGCAGCCACGCACCGCGGACAGCTTACAATGAGCAGTTCTTC; CDR3: CASSHAPRTAYNEQFF
size: NA; D: NA; V: TRBV6-1; length: 16; J: TRBJ1-5; DNA: TGTGCCAGCAGTGAATCCTTCAACAGGCCCAATCAGCCCCAGCATTTT; CDR3: CASSESFNRPNQPQHF
size: few; D: TRBD1; V: TRBV27; length: 13; J: TRBJ2-7; DNA: TGTGCCGCAGAAACGACAGGGGCCTACGAGCAGTACTTC; CDR3: CAAETTGAYEQYF
size: NA; D: TRBD1; V: TRBV10-3; length: 16; J: TRBJ2-1; DNA: TGTGCCATCGGACCGCTGGACAGGGGGACCCAGGGGGAGCAGTTCTTC; CDR3: CAIGPLDRGTQGEQFF
size: few; D: TRBD1; V: TRBV4-1; length: 18; J: TRBJ2-7; DNA: TGCGCCAGCAGCCCGAGCATGATCCCAGGGACAGCCCGATACGAGCAGTACTTC; CDR3: CASSPSMIPGTARYEQYF
size: NA; D: NA; V: TRBV2; length: 12; J: TRBJ1-5; DNA: TGTGCCAGTCGAGATAGCAATCAGCCCCAGCATTTT; CDR3: CASRDSNQPQHF
size: NA; D: TRBD1; V: TRBV2; length: 15; J: TRBJ1-4; DNA: TGTGCCAGCAGTGACCGGACAGGGGTAGGGGAAAAACTGTTTTTT; CDR3: CASSDRTGVGEKLFF
size: NA; D: TRBD1; V: TRBV15; length: 15; J: TRBJ2-7; DNA: TGTGCCACCAGCAGAGGTGCAGGGGGCTCCTACGAGCAGTACTTC; CDR3: CATSRGAGGSYEQYF
size: NA; D: TRBD2; V: TRBV28; length: 14; J: TRBJ2-1; DNA: TGTGCCAGCAGTTTATACGGGGGGGCACGAGAGCAGTTCTTC; CDR3: CASSLYGGAREQFF
size: NA; D: NA; V: TRBV30; length: 12; J: TRBJ2-7; DNA: TGTGCCTGGAGTGTAACAGGCTACGAGCAGTACTTC; CDR3: CAWSVTGYEQYF
size: NA; D: TRBD1; V: TRBV4-2; length: 16; J: TRBJ2-2; DNA: TGTGCCAGCAGCCAAACCGACAGGGGGGACACCGGGGAGCTGTTTTTT; CDR3: CASSQTDRGDTGELFF
size: few; D: TRBD2; V: TRBV2; length: 16; J: TRBJ2-1; DNA: TGTGCCAGCAGGAAACCGGGACTAGCGCATTACAATGAGCAGTTCTTC; CDR3: CASRKPGLAHYNEQFF
size: NA; D: NA; V: TRBV30; length: 16; J: TRBJ1-3; DNA: TGTGCCTGGAGTGTTACGGGGAGGGGCTCTGGAAACACCATATATTTT; CDR3: CAWSVTGRGSGNTIYF
size: once; D: NA; V: TRBV2; length: 15; J: TRBJ1-4; DNA: TGTGCCAGCAGTGATCGAGCAGGGTCTGATGAAAAACTGTTTTTT; CDR3: CASSDRAGSDEKLFF
size: NA; D: TRBD1; V: TRBV7-9; length: 17; J: TRBJ1-2; DNA: TGTGCCAGCAGCCCTCGGCGTACCGGGACAGGTCTCTATGGCTACACCTTC; CDR3: CASSPRRTGTGLYGYTF
size: NA; D: NA; V: TRBV7-9; length: 13; J: TRBJ1-1; DNA: TGTGCCAGCAGCCCACAGCCCAACACTGAAGCTTTCTTT; CDR3: CASSPQPNTEAFF
size: NA; D: TRBD1; V: TRBV4-2; length: 14; J: TRBJ1-6; DNA: TGTGCCAGCAGCCAAGGACAGGGTAATTCACCCCTCCACTTT; CDR3: CASSQGQGNSPLHF
size: NA; D: TRBD1; V: TRBV7-7; length: 16; J: TRBJ2-2; DNA: TGTGCCAGCAGCTTAGGGACAGGGCCCAACACCGGGGAGCTGTTTTTT; CDR3: CASSLGTGPNTGELFF
size: few; D: TRBD2; V: TRBV2; length: 16; J: TRBJ2-3; DNA: TGTGCCAGCAGTTCCTGGACTAGCGGGGGCACAGATACGCAGTATTTT; CDR3: CASSSWTSGGTDTQYF
size: once; D: NA; V: TRBV20-1; length: 11; J: TRBJ2-5; DNA: TGCAGTGCTATCCTCGGGGAGACCCAGTACTTC; CDR3: CSAILGETQYF
size: NA; D: NA; V: TRBV5-1; length: 12; J: TRBJ2-7; DNA: TGCGCCAGCAGCTTGCCAGGGGACGAGCAGTACTTC; CDR3: CASSLPGDEQYF
size: NA; D: NA; V: TRBV11-3; length: 13; J: TRBJ2-1; DNA: TGTGCCAGCAGCACCAACAGCTTAAATGAGCAGTTCTTC; CDR3: CASSTNSLNEQFF
size: NA; D: TRBD1; V: TRBV9; length: 13; J: TRBJ1-2; DNA: TGTGCCAGCAGCGTAGGGCAGGGGGATGGCTACACCTTC; CDR3: CASSVGQGDGYTF
size: NA; D: NA; V: TRBV13; length: 15; J: TRBJ1-2; DNA: TGTGCCAGCAGTTTTACCCCGAGGGGGAACTATGGCTACACCTTC; CDR3: CASSFTPRGNYGYTF
size: NA; D: TRBD1; V: TRBV19; length: 13; J: TRBJ2-7; DNA: TGTGCCAGTAGTCCCCGGACAGGGGACGAGCAGTACTTC; CDR3: CASSPRTGDEQYF
size: NA; D: NA; V: TRBV2; length: 14; J: TRBJ1-4; DNA: TGTGCCAGCAGTGGGAACAGGCCCAATGAAAAACTGTTTTTT; CDR3: CASSGNRPNEKLFF
size: NA; D: NA; V: TRBV6-5; length: 15; J: TRBJ2-2; DNA: TGTGCCAGCAGTTACCGCGGGGTAGCAGGCGGGGAGCTGTTTTTT; CDR3: CASSYRGVAGGELFF
size: NA; D: TRBD1; V: TRBV5-1; length: 15; J: TRBJ2-7; DNA: TGCGCCAGCAGCTTGGGACAGGGAAGTACCTACGAGCAGTACTTC; CDR3: CASSLGQGSTYEQYF
size: few; D: TRBD2; V: TRBV30; length: 15; J: TRBJ2-3; DNA: TGTGCCTGGAGCTTACTAGCGGGGGAATCAGATACGCAGTATTTT; CDR3: CAWSLLAGESDTQYF
size: NA; D: NA; V: TRBV6-5; length: 15; J: TRBJ2-2; DNA: TGTGCCAGCACTTACGACCCAGGGAGGCCCGGGGAGCTGTTTTTT; CDR3: CASTYDPGRPGELFF
size: NA; D: NA; V: TRBV10-1; length: 12; J: TRBJ1-1; DNA: TGCGCCAGCAGTGAGGCAGGGACTGAAGCTTTCTTT; CDR3: CASSEAGTEAFF
size: NA; D: NA; V: TRBV29-1; length: 17; J: TRBJ2-1; DNA: TGCAGCGTTGAAGATCCCCGGGGGACCATCTCCTACAATGAGCAGTTCTTC; CDR3: CSVEDPRGTISYNEQFF
size: NA; D: NA; V: TRBV5-4; length: 16; J: TRBJ2-2; DNA: TGTGCCAGCAGCCCCCCGGGGGAGGTGAACACCGGGGAGCTGTTTTTT; CDR3: CASSPPGEVNTGELFF